The 9 T cell receptor beta chains below all came from one sample that was sequenced in a study of cytomegalovirus exposure and HLA in healthy donors. With 60 Vbeta and 13 Jbeta primers, the PCR was carried out. Repertoires were generated with immunoSEQ multiplex PCR, while TCRdb's copy carries only in-frame clones and drops some. The data show 100,000 to 150,000 clones, with approximately 80% seen just once and under 2% held by the top ten. The sequencing sample was made of PBMCs. The receptors stem from a man aged 18 to 35 in good health and CMV-seronegative.

This sequence joins TRBV27 and TRBJ2-7, with 9 positions matching TRBD1. The germline CDR1 and CDR2 sequences are MNHEY and SMNVEV (reference sequence). V dropped 6 bases and J dropped 5; count of bases not matched to a gene: 8. The CDR3 totals 14 residues. The CDR3 DNA sequence: TGTGCCAGCAGCCGACGGACAGGGGTGGACGAGCAGTACTTC. Amino acids: CASSRRTGVDEQYF.

Regarding this clone: Mismatch with germline at one junction end may stem from a read error. The chain carries TRBV4-3 and TRBJ1-2; TRBD1 aligns across 8 bases. From germline, CDR1 is LGHNA and CDR2 YSLEER. The CDR3 runs 15 residues. CDR3 in DNA: TGCGCCAGCAGCCAACTGCCCGGGACAGGCTATGGCTGCACCTTC. Its translation is CASSQLPGTGYGCTF.

This clone was counted between two and nine times. The chain links TRBV27 to TRBJ2-7; a weak D match, TRBD2 (6 bases). The CDR3 has 14 amino acids. The germline CDR1 and CDR2 sequences are MNHEY and SMNVEV (reference sequence). Trimming shortened V by 6 bases and J by 9 bases, and 21 bases separated the two germline ends. The CDR3 sequence: CASSIRGDSARQYF. As DNA, the CDR3 is TGTGCCAGCAGCATCCGCGGGGACTCGGCCAGGCAGTACTTC.

This clone was observed a single time. The rearrangement links TRBV7-9 to TRBJ2-1, with 7 bases fitting TRBD2. The CDR3 extends over 13 amino acids. Germline values: CDR1 SEHNR, CDR2 FQNEAQ (reference sequence). V lost 2 bases to trimming and J lost 8 bases; unmatched junction nucleotides: 3. The CDR3 DNA sequence: TGTGCCAGCAGCTTAAGCGGGGTGGATGAGCAGTTCTTC. As protein: CASSLSGVDEQFF.

The chain joins TRBV10-3 to TRBJ1-3, with 9 bases that match TRBD1. There are 14 residues in the CDR3. V shed 4 bases and J 8 bases; nucleotides not matched to a gene: 6. From germline, CDR1 is ENHRY and CDR2 SYGVKD. CDR3 sequence: CAISAGQGFDTIYF. CDR3 sequence (DNA): TGTGCCATCAGTGCGGGACAGGGTTTCGACACCATATATTTT.

V usage is TRBV5-6 and J usage is TRBJ2-2; 7 nucleotides agree with TRBD1. J gave up 0 bases and V 6 bases, and 8 bases lay outside the gene matches. CDR3 size: 16 residues. Germline values: CDR1 SGHDT, CDR2 YYEEEE. DNA of the CDR3: TGTGCCAGCACCCTTTTGGGACAGTCGAACACCGGGGAGCTGTTTTTT. Its translation: CASTLLGQSNTGELFF.

CDR3 DNA: TGTGCTAGTGGTTTGATATCAGGGGGTCTCAATCAGCCCCAGCATTTT. It specifies CASGLISGGLNQPQHF. The chain employs TRBV12-5 and TRBJ1-5; TRBD1 matches at 7 bases. Germline lookup yields CDR1 LGHNT and CDR2 FRNRAP. V shed 2 bases, J shed 3 bases, and the junction held 7 bases outside the gene matches. This CDR3 comprises 16 residues.

This clone was observed many times. The chain joins TRBV2 to TRBJ2-4, with 9 bases aligning to TRBD1. CDR1 SNHLY and CDR2 FYNNEI come from the germline V gene. Trimming removed 2 bases from V and 15 bases from J; junction bases left unmatched: 5. This CDR3 has 12 residues. The CDR3 is CASSETRDRVYF. In DNA, the CDR3 is TGTGCCAGCAGTGAAACACGGGACAGGGTGTACTTC.

The chain joins TRBV4-1 to TRBJ1-4, with 8 bases identical to TRBD1. Germline lookup yields CDR1 MGHRA and CDR2 YSYEKL. The CDR3 is made up of 16 amino acids. V was clipped by 1 base and J by 6 bases; unmatched bases: 7. The CDR3 loop reads CASSQGDRGRDEKLFF. The DNA for the CDR3 is TGCGCCAGCAGCCAAGGCGACAGGGGCCGGGATGAAAAACTGTTTTTT.